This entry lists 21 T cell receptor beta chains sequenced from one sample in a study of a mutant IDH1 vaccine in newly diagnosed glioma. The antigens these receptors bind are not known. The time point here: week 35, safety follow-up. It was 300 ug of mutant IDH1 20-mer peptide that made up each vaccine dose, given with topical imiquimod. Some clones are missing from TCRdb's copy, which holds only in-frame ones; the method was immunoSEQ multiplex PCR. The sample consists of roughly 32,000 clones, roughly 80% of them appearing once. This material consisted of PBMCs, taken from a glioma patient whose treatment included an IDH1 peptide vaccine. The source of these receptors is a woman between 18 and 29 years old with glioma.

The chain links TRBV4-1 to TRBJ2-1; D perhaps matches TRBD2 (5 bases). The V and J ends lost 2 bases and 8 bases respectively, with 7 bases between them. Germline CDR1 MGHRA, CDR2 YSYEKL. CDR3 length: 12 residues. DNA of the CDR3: TGCGCCAGCAGCCAATTACTAGATGAGCAGTTCTTC. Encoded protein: CASSQLLDEQFF.

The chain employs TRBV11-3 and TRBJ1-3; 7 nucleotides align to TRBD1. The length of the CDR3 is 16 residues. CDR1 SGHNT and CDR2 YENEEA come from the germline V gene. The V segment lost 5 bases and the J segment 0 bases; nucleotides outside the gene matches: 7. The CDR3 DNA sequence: TGTGCCAGCAGCGGGCTCGGGACAGTCTCTGGAAACACCATATATTTT. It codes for CASSGLGTVSGNTIYF.

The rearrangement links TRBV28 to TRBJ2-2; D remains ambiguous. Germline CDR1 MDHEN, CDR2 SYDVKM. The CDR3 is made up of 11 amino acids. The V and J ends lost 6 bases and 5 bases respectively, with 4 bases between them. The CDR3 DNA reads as TGTGCCAGCAGGAGGACCGGGGAGCTGTTTTTT. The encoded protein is CASRRTGELFF.

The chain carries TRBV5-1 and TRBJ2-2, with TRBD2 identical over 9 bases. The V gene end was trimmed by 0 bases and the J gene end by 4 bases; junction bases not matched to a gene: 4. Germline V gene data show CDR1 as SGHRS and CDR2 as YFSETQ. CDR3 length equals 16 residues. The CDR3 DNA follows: TGCGCCAGCAGCTTGGAGGGACTAGCTATCACCGGGGAGCTGTTTTTT. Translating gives CASSLEGLAITGELFF.

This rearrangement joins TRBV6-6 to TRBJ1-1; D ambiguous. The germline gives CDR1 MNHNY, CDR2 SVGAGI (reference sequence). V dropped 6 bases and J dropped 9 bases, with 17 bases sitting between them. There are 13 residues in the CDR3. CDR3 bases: TGTGCCAGCAGAGCCGAAGAGCATAACCAAGCTTTCTTT. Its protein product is CASRAEEHNQAFF.

The CDR3 region is CASSLAGGPGELFF. CDR3 sequence (DNA): TGTGCCAGCAGCTTAGCGGGAGGGCCCGGGGAGCTGTTTTTT. V is TRBV11-3 and J is TRBJ2-2, with 8 bases that match TRBD2. Trimming removed 1 base from V and 6 bases from J; junction bases left unmatched: 1. Germline V gives CDR1 SGHNT, CDR2 YENEEA. The length of the CDR3 is 14 residues.

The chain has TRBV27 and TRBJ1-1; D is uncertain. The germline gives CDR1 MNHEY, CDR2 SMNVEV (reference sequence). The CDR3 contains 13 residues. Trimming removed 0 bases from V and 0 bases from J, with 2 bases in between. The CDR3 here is CASSLSLNTEAFF. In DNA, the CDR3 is TGTGCCAGCAGTTTATCCCTGAACACTGAAGCTTTCTTT.

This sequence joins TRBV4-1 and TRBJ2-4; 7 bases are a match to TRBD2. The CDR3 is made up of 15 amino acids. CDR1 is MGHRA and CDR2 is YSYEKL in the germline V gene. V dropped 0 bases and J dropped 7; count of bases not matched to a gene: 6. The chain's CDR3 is CASSQDRGEGNIQYF. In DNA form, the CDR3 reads TGCGCCAGCAGCCAAGATCGAGGGGAGGGGAACATTCAGTACTTC.

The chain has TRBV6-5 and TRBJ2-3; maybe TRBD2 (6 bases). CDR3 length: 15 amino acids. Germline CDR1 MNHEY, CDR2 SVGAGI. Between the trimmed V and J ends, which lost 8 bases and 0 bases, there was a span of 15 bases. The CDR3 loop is CASRGSGSSTDTQYF. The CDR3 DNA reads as TGTGCCAGCCGGGGGAGCGGTTCTAGCACAGATACGCAGTATTTT.

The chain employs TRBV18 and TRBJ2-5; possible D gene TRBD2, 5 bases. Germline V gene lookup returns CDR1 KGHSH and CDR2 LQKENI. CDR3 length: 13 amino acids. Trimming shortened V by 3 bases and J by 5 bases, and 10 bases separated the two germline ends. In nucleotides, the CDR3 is TGTGCCAGCTCACCCGGACTTGGCGAGACCCAGTACTTC. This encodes CASSPGLGETQYF.

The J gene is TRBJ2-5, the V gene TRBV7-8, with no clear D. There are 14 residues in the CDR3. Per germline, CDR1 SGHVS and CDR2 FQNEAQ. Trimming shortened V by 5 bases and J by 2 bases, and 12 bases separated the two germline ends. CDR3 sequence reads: CASSRGYRQETQYF. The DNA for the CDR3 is TGTGCCAGCAGCCGAGGTTACCGACAAGAGACCCAGTACTTC. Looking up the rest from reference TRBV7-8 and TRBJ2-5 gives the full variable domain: GAGVSQSPRYKVAKRGQDVALRCDPISGHVSLFWYQQALGQGPEFLTYFQNEAQLDKSGLPSDRFFAERPEGSVSTLKIQRTQQEDSAVYLCASSRGYRQETQYFGPGTRLLVL.

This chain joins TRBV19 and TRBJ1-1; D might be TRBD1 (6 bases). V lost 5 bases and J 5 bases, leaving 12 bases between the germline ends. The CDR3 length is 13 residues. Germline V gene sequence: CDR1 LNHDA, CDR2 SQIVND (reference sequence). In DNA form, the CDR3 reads TGTGCCAGTAGTCCCGCAGGGGTTACTGAAGCTTTCTTT. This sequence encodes CASSPAGVTEAFF.

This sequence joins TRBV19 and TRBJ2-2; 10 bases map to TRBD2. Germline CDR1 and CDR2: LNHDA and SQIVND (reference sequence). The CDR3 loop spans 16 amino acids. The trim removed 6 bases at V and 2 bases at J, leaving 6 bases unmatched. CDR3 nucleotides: TGTGCCAGTAGCTCCGGACTAGCGGATAACACCGGGGAGCTGTTTTTT. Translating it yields CASSSGLADNTGELFF.

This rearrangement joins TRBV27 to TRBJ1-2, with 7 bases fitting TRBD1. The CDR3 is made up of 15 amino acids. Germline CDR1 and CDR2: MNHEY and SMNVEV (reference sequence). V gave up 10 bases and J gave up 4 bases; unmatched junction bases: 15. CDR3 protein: CATKGQQIKPYGYTF. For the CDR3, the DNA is TGTGCCACCAAGGGACAGCAAATAAAACCCTATGGCTACACCTTC.

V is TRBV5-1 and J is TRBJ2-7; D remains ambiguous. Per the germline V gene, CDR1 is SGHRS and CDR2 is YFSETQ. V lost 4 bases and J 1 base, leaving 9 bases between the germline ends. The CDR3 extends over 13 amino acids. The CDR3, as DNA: TGCGCCAGCAGCGGAACGGATTCCTACGAGCAGTACTTC. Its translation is CASSGTDSYEQYF.

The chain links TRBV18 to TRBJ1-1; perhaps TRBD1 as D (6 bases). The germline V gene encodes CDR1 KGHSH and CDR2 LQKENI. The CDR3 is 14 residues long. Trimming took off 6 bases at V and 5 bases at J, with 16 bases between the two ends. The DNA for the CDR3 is TGTGCCAGCTCCTTCGAGGCAGGGGAAACTGAAGCTTTCTTT. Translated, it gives CASSFEAGETEAFF.

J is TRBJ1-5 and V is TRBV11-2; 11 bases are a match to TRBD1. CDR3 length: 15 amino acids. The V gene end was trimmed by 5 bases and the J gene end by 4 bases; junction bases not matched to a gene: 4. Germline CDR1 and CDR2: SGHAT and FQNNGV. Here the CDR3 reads CASSPGQGANQPQHF. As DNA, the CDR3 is TGTGCCAGCAGCCCAGGACAGGGGGCGAATCAGCCCCAGCATTTT.

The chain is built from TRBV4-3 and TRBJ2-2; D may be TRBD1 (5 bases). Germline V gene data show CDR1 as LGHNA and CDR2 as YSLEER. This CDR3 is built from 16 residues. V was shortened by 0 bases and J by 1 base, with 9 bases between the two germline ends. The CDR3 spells CASSQETERNTGELFF. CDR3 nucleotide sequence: TGCGCCAGCAGCCAAGAGACAGAGAGGAACACCGGGGAGCTGTTTTTT.

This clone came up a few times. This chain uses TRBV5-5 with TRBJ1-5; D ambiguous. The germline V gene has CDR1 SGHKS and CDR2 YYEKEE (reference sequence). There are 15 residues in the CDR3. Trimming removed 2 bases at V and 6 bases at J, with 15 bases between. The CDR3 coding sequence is TGTGCCAGCAGCTTTACATTACGAACCGCTCAGCCCCAGCATTTT. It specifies CASSFTLRTAQPQHF.

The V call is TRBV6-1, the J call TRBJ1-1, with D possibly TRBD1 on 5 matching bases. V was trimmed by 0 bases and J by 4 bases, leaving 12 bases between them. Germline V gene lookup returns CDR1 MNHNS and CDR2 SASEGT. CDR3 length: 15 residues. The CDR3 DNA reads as TGTGCCAGCAGTGAAGCGGTCAGGGTGAGCACTGAAGCTTTCTTT. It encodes CASSEAVRVSTEAFF.

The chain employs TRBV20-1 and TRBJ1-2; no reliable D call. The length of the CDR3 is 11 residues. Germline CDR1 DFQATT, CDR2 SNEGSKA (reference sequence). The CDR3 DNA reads TGCCTCCCCCGGGAAGCGCATGGCTACACCTTC. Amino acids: CLPREAHGYTF.